Following are 29 T cell receptor beta chains from one sample sequenced in a study of blood T cells in healthy people across ages. PCR was performed a second time for about 7 to 11 cycles using a sample-barcoded 5' primer and a J-beta primer mix. Using its own MiXCR run on the 5' RACE reads, TCRdb lists one record per CDR3 protein. The table lists about 970,000 distinct CDR3 sequences, about 51% of them singletons, with about a fifth in the top ten. The specimen sequenced was blood. The source of these receptors is a woman aged 60-75 years in good health.

This clonotype occurred a few times. The V gene is TRBV13, the J gene TRBJ2-7; D assignment may be TRBD1 or TRBD2 (7 bases each). The CDR3 runs to 14 residues. The V and J ends lost 5 bases and 5 bases respectively, with 16 bases between them. Germline assignment: CDR1 PRHDT and CDR2 FYEKMQ (reference sequence). CDR3 sequence (DNA): TGTGCCAGCAGCCGGGGAGGGGGCTACAACGAGCAGTACTTC. It codes for CASSRGGGYNEQYF.

The chain combines TRBV20-1 with TRBJ2-3; D is possibly TRBD1 or TRBD2 (5 bases each). Trimming pared 5 bases from V and 1 base from J, leaving 10 bases between. Germline values: CDR1 DFQATT, CDR2 SNEGSKA (reference sequence). The CDR3 runs 13 residues. CDR3 sequence: CSAARGGTDTQYF. Here the CDR3 DNA reads TGCAGTGCTGCACGAGGGGGCACAGATACGCAGTATTTT.

The chain employs TRBV4-2 and TRBJ2-7; no definite D call. Germline CDR1 reads LGHNA; CDR2 reads YNFKEQ. Trimming took off 0 bases at V and 3 bases at J, with 12 bases between the two ends. The CDR3 sequence is 15 residues long. The CDR3 protein is CASSQERNTFYEQYF. In DNA form, the CDR3 reads TGTGCCAGCAGCCAAGAGAGGAACACTTTCTACGAGCAGTACTTC.

The rearrangement links TRBV20-1 to TRBJ2-3; 13 bases map to TRBD2. V lost 6 bases to trimming and J lost 4 bases; unmatched junction nucleotides: 7. The germline V gene encodes CDR1 DFQATT and CDR2 SNEGSKA (reference sequence). CDR3 length equals 15 residues. DNA for the CDR3: TGCAGTGCGCCTTCACTAGCGGGAGGGGCAGATACGCAGTATTTT. Translating gives CSAPSLAGGADTQYF.

The chain joins TRBV5-5 to TRBJ1-2, with D possibly matching TRBD1 (6 bases). In germline, CDR1 is SGHKS, CDR2 YYEKEE (reference sequence). There are 14 residues in the CDR3. Deletions cut 4 bases from V and 4 bases from J, with 14 bases between. CDR3 residues: CASSQMDRLYGYTF. CDR3 in DNA: TGTGCCAGCAGCCAGATGGACAGACTCTATGGCTACACCTTC.

This clonotype was counted between two and nine times. The chain recombines TRBV25-1 with TRBJ2-3; 9 nucleotides align to TRBD2. CDR3 length: 15 amino acids. J was trimmed by 3 bases and V by 4 bases; bases with no gene match: 5. Germline-derived CDR1 and CDR2 are MGHDK and SYGVNS. The CDR3 DNA reads as TGTGCCAGCAGTGGCCTAGCGGGAATGACAGATACGCAGTATTTT. This gives the protein CASSGLAGMTDTQYF.

In this sample, this clonotype turned up a few times. CDR3 sequence: CASSFGQPQETQYF. The CDR3 DNA reads TGTGCCAGCAGTTTTGGACAGCCTCAAGAGACCCAGTACTTC. V gene TRBV12-3 or TRBV12-4 combines with J gene TRBJ2-5, with D tentatively TRBD1 (6 bases). The CDR3 is made up of 14 amino acids. The ends were cut back, 3 bases at V and 2 bases at J, with 10 bases in the middle.

In this sample, this clonotype turned up a few times. This sequence joins TRBV6-5 and TRBJ2-5; possible D gene TRBD1, 6 bases. The V and J ends lost 5 bases and 4 bases respectively, with 20 bases between them. CDR1 is MNHEY, CDR2 SVGAGI, per germline. The CDR3 totals 16 residues. The CDR3 protein is CASSPRRTASLETQYF. The CDR3 DNA follows: TGTGCCAGCAGTCCCCGGCGGACAGCCTCTTTAGAGACCCAGTACTTC.

J is TRBJ2-3 and V is TRBV6-5; D is ambiguous. The germline V gene encodes CDR1 MNHEY and CDR2 SVGAGI. V gave up 2 bases and J gave up 5 bases, with 20 bases separating them. This CDR3 has 17 residues. CDR3 in DNA: TGTGCCAGCAGTTACAATGGGCACAGTGGGTCCGGAGATACGCAGTATTTT. Protein product: CASSYNGHSGSGDTQYF.

V gene TRBV11-2 combines with J gene TRBJ2-5; the D gene is possibly TRBD1 (5 bases). Deletions cut 5 bases from V and 4 bases from J, with 20 bases between. Germline V lookup: CDR1 SGHAT, CDR2 FQNNGV. CDR3 length: 16 amino acids. For the CDR3, the DNA is TGTGCCAGCAGCCCTCAGGGTGGGATGGATCCAGAGACCCAGTACTTC. Amino acids: CASSPQGGMDPETQYF.

The J gene is TRBJ2-5, the V gene TRBV5-1, with 15 bases matching TRBD2. Per germline, CDR1 SGHRS and CDR2 YFSETQ. V lost 0 bases and J lost 11; bases outside the gene matches: 20. The CDR3 extends over 20 amino acids. CDR3 bases: TGCGCCAGCAGCTTGGGGCCGGGACTAGCGGGAGGAGGTGGATCCAATGAGCAGTACTTC. Its translation is CASSLGPGLAGGGGSNEQYF.

The V gene is TRBV28, the J gene TRBJ1-2; TRBD1 matches at 11 bases. From germline, CDR1 is MDHEN and CDR2 SYDVKM. V lost 7 bases and J lost 4; bases outside the gene matches: 5. This CDR3 comprises 14 residues. The DNA for the CDR3 is TGTGCCAGCAAAGGGGGACAGGGGGGCTATGGCTACACCTTC. It translates to CASKGGQGGYGYTF.

V usage is TRBV11-2 and J usage is TRBJ2-1, with D perhaps matching TRBD2 (6 bases). The germline V gene encodes CDR1 SGHAT and CDR2 FQNNGV. The V end was cut by 1 base, the J end by 0 bases, with 13 bases between. The CDR3 has 17 residues. The DNA for the CDR3 is TGTGCCAGCAGCTTAGTAAGGGGACTGAGCTCCTACAATGAGCAGTTCTTC. As protein: CASSLVRGLSSYNEQFF.

This clonotype was counted only a few times. This chain links TRBV9 with TRBJ2-3; 7 bases map to TRBD2. The CDR3 is 17 amino acids. The germline gives CDR1 SGDLS, CDR2 YYNGEE. Trimming took 0 bases from V and 8 from J; bases not matched to a gene: 15. CDR3 sequence reads: CASSVGDARGLVGTQYF. CDR3 bases: TGTGCCAGCAGCGTAGGGGATGCTCGAGGACTAGTGGGTACGCAGTATTTT.

This chain uses TRBV27 with TRBJ1-6; D remains unclear. The CDR3 covers 12 residues. Trimming took off 7 bases at V and 9 bases at J, with 10 bases between the two ends. Per germline, CDR1 MNHEY and CDR2 SMNVEV (reference sequence). The CDR3 region has the DNA TGTGCCAGCACCTCCTGGACTTCACCCCTCCACTTT. The encoded protein is CASTSWTSPLHF.

The chain joins TRBV3-1 to TRBJ2-3; no firm D call. The germline CDR1 and CDR2 sequences are LGHDT and YNNKEL (reference sequence). Deletions cut 6 bases from V and 2 bases from J, with 12 bases between. This CDR3 is built from 14 residues. The CDR3 loop is CASSHDTTTDTQYF. The CDR3 DNA reads as TGTGCCAGCAGTCACGACACGACCACAGATACGCAGTATTTT.

The rearrangement links TRBV4-2 to TRBJ2-3; 8 positions match TRBD1. The V gene's germline CDR1 is LGHNA and CDR2 YNFKEQ. This CDR3 spans 19 amino acids. V lost 1 base to trimming and J lost 2 bases; unmatched junction nucleotides: 14. The CDR3 protein is CASSQGHRTGQGTTDTQYF. The CDR3, as DNA: TGTGCCAGCAGCCAAGGCCACCGGACAGGACAGGGCACCACAGATACGCAGTATTTT.

This clonotype was counted a few times. CDR3 residues: CASSPFLKLSSDYEQYF. CDR3 DNA: TGCGCCAGCAGCCCCTTCCTCAAGTTGAGTTCCGACTACGAGCAGTACTTC. The V call is TRBV4-1, the J call TRBJ2-4, with D uncertain. TRBJ2-7 matches the DNA end more closely, so the J call is doubtful. Germline V gives CDR1 MGHRA, CDR2 YSYEKL. The CDR3 is made up of 17 amino acids.

The rearrangement links TRBV28 to TRBJ1-2, with a possible D match to TRBD1 (6 bases). The CDR3 covers 12 residues. Looked up from germline, CDR1 is MDHEN and CDR2 is SYDVKM. Trimming shortened V by 9 bases and J by 8 bases, and 16 bases separated the two germline ends. The CDR3 region is CASAGAGFGYTF. CDR3 nucleotide sequence: TGTGCCAGTGCAGGGGCAGGGTTCGGCTACACCTTC.

The chain has TRBV4-2 and TRBJ2-7; TRBD2 matches at 12 bases. After removal of 4 bases from V and 6 bases from J, the junction contained 7 bases not matched to a gene. From germline, CDR1 is LGHNA and CDR2 YNFKEQ. The CDR3 has 15 amino acids. The CDR3 protein is CASSPQTSGRIEQYF. CDR3 DNA sequence: TGTGCCAGCAGCCCCCAGACTAGCGGGAGAATCGAGCAGTACTTC.

This rearrangement joins TRBV20-1 to TRBJ2-4; D unresolved. The CDR3 runs 14 residues. Germline assignment: CDR1 DFQATT and CDR2 SNEGSKA (reference sequence). The ends were cut back, 2 bases at V and 0 bases at J, with 8 bases in the middle. CDR3 residues: CSARIGLAKNIQYF. Here the CDR3 DNA reads TGCAGTGCTAGAATTGGTCTAGCCAAAAACATTCAGTACTTC.

The chain employs TRBV28 and TRBJ2-5; D possibly corresponds to TRBD2 (6 bases). Trimming stripped 5 bases from V and 11 bases from J, with 15 bases between. Germline V gene sequence: CDR1 MDHEN, CDR2 SYDVKM. The CDR3 consists of 12 residues. CDR3 loop: CASSPPGEEQYF. The CDR3 region has the DNA TGTGCCAGCAGTCCTCCCGGGGAGGAGCAGTACTTC.

The rearrangement uses TRBV28 and TRBJ2-7, with unresolved D. The germline CDR1 and CDR2 sequences are MDHEN and SYDVKM. The CDR3 runs to 14 residues. V was trimmed by 5 bases and J by 2 bases, leaving 13 bases between them. CDR3 DNA sequence: TGTGCCAGCAGTCGTCGGGCGCGGACCTACGAGCAGTACTTC. Translating it yields CASSRRARTYEQYF.

A few counts support this clonotype. The chain couples TRBV29-1 to TRBJ2-1; TRBD2 matches at 9 bases. CDR3 length: 13 amino acids. CDR1 is SQVTM and CDR2 is ANQGSEA in the germline V gene. The J segment lost 8 bases and the V segment lost 5 bases, leaving 7 bases of the junction unmatched. The CDR3 DNA reads TGCAGCGTTCTAGCGGGAAATGTGGATGAGCAGTTCTTC. Translation gives CSVLAGNVDEQFF.

The J gene is TRBJ2-7, the V gene TRBV12-3 or TRBV12-4, with D uncertain. CDR3 length: 12 residues. Deletions cut 8 bases from V and 6 bases from J, with 14 bases between. The CDR3 DNA is TGTGCCAGCGTCATCACCCTTCCCGAGCAGTACTTC. This codes for CASVITLPEQYF.

This clonotype was detected ten times or more. The chain carries TRBV3-1 and TRBJ2-1; D gene ambiguous. V lost 1 base, J lost 6 bases, and 4 bases lay in between. The CDR3 runs 12 residues. CDR1 is LGHDT, CDR2 YNNKEL, per germline (reference sequence). This CDR3 is CASSQGVNEQFF. CDR3 nucleotides: TGTGCCAGCAGCCAAGGGGTCAATGAGCAGTTCTTC.

Comment on this clonotype: The junction and the germline gene differ at one end; a read error may be behind it. The V call is TRBV28, the J call TRBJ2-1; 13 bases match TRBD2. The length of the CDR3 is 15 residues. Looked up from germline, CDR1 is MDHEN and CDR2 is SYDVKM. The CDR3 DNA sequence: TGTACCAGCACGAGACTAGCGGGAGGTCGAAATGAGCAGTTCTTC. Amino acids: CTSTRLAGGRNEQFF.

In its sample, this clonotype was seen a few times. The V gene is TRBV9, the J gene TRBJ2-4; D not resolved. The J call is doubtful: the DNA matches TRBJ2-7 better. There are 15 residues in the CDR3. CDR1 is SGDLS, CDR2 YYNGEE, per germline. The CDR3 DNA reads as TGTGCCAGCAGCGTAGACGGCGGAAACGCCTACGAGCAGTACTTC. It encodes CASSVDGGNAYEQYF.

The chain joins TRBV20-1 to TRBJ2-3; 8 bases are a match to TRBD2. Losses at the gene ends were 5 bases for V and 0 bases for J; bases not matched to a gene: 10. This CDR3 is built from 16 residues. Germline CDR1 and CDR2: DFQATT and SNEGSKA (reference sequence). CDR3 region: CSAPRGASGSTDTQYF. The DNA of the CDR3 is TGCAGTGCTCCCAGAGGGGCTAGCGGGAGCACAGATACGCAGTATTTT.